The present TCR beta chain was sequenced within a study of blood T cells in healthy people across ages. A J-beta primer mix and a sample-barcoded 5' primer were used in a second PCR of roughly 6 to 12 cycles. TCRdb reprocessed the 5' RACE reads via MiXCR and lists one record per CDR3 protein. In the table there are 800,000 to 1,300,000 distinct CDR3 sequences, approximately 26% of which are singletons. On this clonotype: Its antigen remains unidentified.

General study points: A roughly linear fall in TCR beta diversity per million T cells was seen with increasing age.

The same data also contributed to another study, on T cells of mothers and their children.

The clonotype was recovered from a girl between 2 and 10 years old in good health. The specimen sequenced was blood.

CDR3 amino acids: CSAQRQPNTGELFF. CDR3 nucleotide sequence: TGCAGTGCTCAACGACAGCCGAACACCGGGGAGCTGTTTTTT. The chain combines TRBV20-1 with TRBJ2-2; D possibly corresponds to TRBD1 (5 bases). Germline CDR1 and CDR2: DFQATT and SNEGSKA (reference sequence). Trimming stripped 5 bases from V and 0 bases from J, with 10 bases between. The CDR3 contains 14 residues.